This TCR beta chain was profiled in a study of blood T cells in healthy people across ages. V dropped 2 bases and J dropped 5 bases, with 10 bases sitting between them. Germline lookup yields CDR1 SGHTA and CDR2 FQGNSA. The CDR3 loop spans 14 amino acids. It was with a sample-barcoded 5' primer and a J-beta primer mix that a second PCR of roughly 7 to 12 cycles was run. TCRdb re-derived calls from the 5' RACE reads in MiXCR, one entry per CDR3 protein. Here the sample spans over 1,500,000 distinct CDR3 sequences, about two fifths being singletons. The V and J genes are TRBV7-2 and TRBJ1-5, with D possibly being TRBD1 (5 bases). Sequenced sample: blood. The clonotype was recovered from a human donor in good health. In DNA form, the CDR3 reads TGTGCCAGCAGCTTATCCAGGGTAGATCAGCCCCAGCATTTT. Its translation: CASSLSRVDQPQHF.